One sample yielded the 18 T cell receptor beta chains listed below, sequenced in a study of siplizumab effects on memory and regulatory T cells. Using immunoSEQ multiplex PCR, the repertoire was profiled, and TCRdb retains in-frame clones only, with some absent. Found here are about 56,000 clones, around 97% of them singletons; the top ten hold about 1%. The sequenced sample was naive CD8+ T cells sorted from blood. The receptors come from a human donor in good health.

The genes are TRBV1 and TRBJ1-5. TRBV1 is marked as a pseudogene. The CDR3 has 14 residues. The CDR3, as DNA: TGCACCAGCAGCCCGAGGGCTAGCAATCAGCCCCAGCATTTT. Its protein product is CTSSPRASNQPQHF.

J is TRBJ2-5 and V is TRBV27; 7 bases are shared with TRBD1. This CDR3 region has 16 residues. J gave up 4 bases and V 5 bases, and 13 bases lay outside the gene matches. Germline-derived CDR1 and CDR2 are MNHEY and SMNVEV (reference sequence). DNA for the CDR3: TGTGCCAGCAGTCCCCCAGCGGCAGGGGGAAGAGAGACCCAGTACTTC. Translating gives CASSPPAAGGRETQYF.

The genes are TRBV7-2 and TRBJ2-1, with 10 positions matching TRBD2. CDR3 size: 15 residues. Unmatched junction bases numbered 11, after V lost 7 bases and J lost 8 bases. In germline, CDR1 is SGHTA, CDR2 FQGNSA. The CDR3 DNA reads as TGTGCCAGCACCGAACCAGGGACTAGCGCGGATGAGCAGTTCTTC. The encoded protein is CASTEPGTSADEQFF.

The chain carries TRBV7-3 and TRBJ1-4, with D possibly TRBD1 on 6 matching bases. Trimming shortened V by 5 bases and J by 3 bases, and 13 bases separated the two germline ends. This CDR3 spans 15 amino acids. Germline V lookup: CDR1 SGHTA, CDR2 FQGTGA. The CDR3 is CASSEIGGPNEKLFF. The DNA of the CDR3 is TGTGCCAGCAGCGAGATCGGGGGCCCTAATGAAAAACTGTTTTTT.

This chain uses TRBV9 with TRBJ2-3, with D perhaps matching TRBD2 (6 bases). Germline V gene lookup returns CDR1 SGDLS and CDR2 YYNGEE. The CDR3 has 17 residues. V was trimmed by 0 bases and J by 2 bases, leaving 16 bases between them. The CDR3 region has the DNA TGTGCCAGCAGCGTAGAAGGTAGCGGAACTTTCACAGATACGCAGTATTTT. Translating it yields CASSVEGSGTFTDTQYF.

The genes are TRBV6-6 and TRBJ2-7, with 9 bases identical to TRBD1. The J segment lost 7 bases and the V segment lost 6 bases, leaving 13 bases of the junction unmatched. Germline CDR1 reads MNHNY; CDR2 reads SVGAGI (reference sequence). The CDR3 runs 15 residues. Written as DNA, the CDR3 is TGTGCCAGCAGGGCGACAGGGGGTTTATTGGGGGAGCAGTACTTC. Protein sequence: CASRATGGLLGEQYF.

The rearrangement joins TRBV20-1 to TRBJ1-2, with unresolved D. The V and J ends lost 0 bases and 6 bases respectively, with 5 bases between them. The V gene's germline CDR1 is DFQATT and CDR2 SNEGSKA (reference sequence). CDR3 length: 11 residues. This CDR3 is CSARDADGYTF. The DNA for the CDR3 is TGCAGTGCTAGAGATGCGGATGGCTACACCTTC.

The V and J genes are TRBV7-2 and TRBJ2-1; 11 nucleotides match TRBD2. V dropped 3 bases and J dropped 8; count of bases not matched to a gene: 18. The germline V gene encodes CDR1 SGHTA and CDR2 FQGNSA. This CDR3 has 19 amino acids. As DNA, the CDR3 is TGTGCCAGCAGCTTGTGGCGCGGCACTAGCGGGAGTAAGTATGATGAGCAGTTCTTC. Translated: CASSLWRGTSGSKYDEQFF.

The chain recombines TRBV7-8 with TRBJ1-5, with 7 bases aligning to TRBD1. The V and J ends lost 5 bases and 3 bases, in that order; junction bases with no gene match: 10. CDR1 and CDR2 from the germline V gene are SGHVS and FQNEAQ. This CDR3 has 16 amino acids. The CDR3 coding sequence is TGTGCCAGCAGCCTAGGACAGGTCATTTCCAATCAGCCCCAGCATTTT. It specifies CASSLGQVISNQPQHF. The variable domain in full, with the rest retrieved from reference TRBV7-8 and TRBJ1-5, is GAGVSQSPRYKVAKRGQDVALRCDPISGHVSLFWYQQALGQGPEFLTYFQNEAQLDKSGLPSDRFFAERPEGSVSTLKIQRTQQEDSAVYLCASSLGQVISNQPQHFGDGTRLSIL.

The chain is built from TRBV11-3 and TRBJ2-3; possible D gene TRBD2, 6 bases. There are 16 residues in the CDR3. Germline loops: CDR1 SGHNT, CDR2 YENEEA. Trimming removed 2 bases from V and 2 bases from J, with 14 bases in between. Here the CDR3 DNA reads TGTGCCAGCAGCTTAAGGGGAGGACACCTCACAGATACGCAGTATTTT. Translated, it gives CASSLRGGHLTDTQYF.

The gene calls are TRBV5-5 and TRBJ1-2, with 11 bases aligning to TRBD1. Germline CDR1 is SGHKS and CDR2 is YYEKEE (reference sequence). The CDR3 contains 15 residues. Losses at the gene ends were 4 bases for V and 4 bases for J; bases not matched to a gene: 6. CDR3 sequence reads: CASSVDRGLGYGYTF. CDR3 in DNA: TGTGCCAGCAGCGTGGACAGGGGGCTCGGCTATGGCTACACCTTC.

The rearrangement uses TRBV4-2 and TRBJ1-1; the D gene is possibly TRBD1 (5 bases). Trimming pared 3 bases from V and 7 bases from J, leaving 12 bases between. CDR1 LGHNA and CDR2 YNFKEQ come from the germline V gene. This CDR3 has 13 residues. The CDR3 DNA sequence: TGTGCCAGCAGCCAGACAGCCGAATATGAAGCTTTCTTT. Protein sequence: CASSQTAEYEAFF.

V usage is TRBV7-9 and J usage is TRBJ2-5; tentatively, D is TRBD1 or TRBD2 (5 bases each). V was trimmed by 1 base and J by 4 bases, leaving 13 bases between them. The CDR3 totals 15 residues. From germline, CDR1 is SEHNR and CDR2 FQNEAQ (reference sequence). The CDR3 loop reads CASSLGGIRGETQYF. CDR3 nucleotide sequence: TGTGCCAGCAGCTTAGGAGGGATTAGGGGAGAGACCCAGTACTTC.

This chain connects TRBV5-4 to TRBJ1-2; unclear D gene. The germline V and J ends were trimmed by 0 bases and 2 bases, with 11 bases remaining between them. The CDR3 length is 15 residues. Germline V lookup: CDR1 SGHNT, CDR2 YYREEE (reference sequence). The CDR3 here is CASSLVGGLNYGYTF. The CDR3, as DNA: TGTGCCAGCAGCTTGGTCGGAGGTTTAAACTATGGCTACACCTTC.

The V call is TRBV19, the J call TRBJ2-7; 9 nucleotides match TRBD1. The J segment lost 6 bases and the V segment lost 4 bases, leaving 7 bases of the junction unmatched. This CDR3 has 14 amino acids. Germline-derived CDR1 and CDR2 are LNHDA and SQIVND (reference sequence). The CDR3 nucleotides read TGTGCCAGTAGTAAACAGGGGGCGCAGGTCGAGCAGTACTTC. Translated, it gives CASSKQGAQVEQYF.

The chain recombines TRBV7-6 with TRBJ2-1, with D perhaps matching TRBD2 (6 bases). Trimming took 5 bases from V and 4 from J, leaving 15 bases between them. This CDR3 has 15 residues. From germline, CDR1 is SGHVS and CDR2 FNYEAQ. The CDR3 is CASSLGLSYYNEQFF. CDR3 DNA: TGTGCCAGCAGCCTAGGACTATCCTATTACAATGAGCAGTTCTTC.

V is TRBV4-1 and J is TRBJ2-7; TRBD2 aligns across 9 bases. The V gene end was trimmed by 3 bases and the J gene end by 3 bases; junction bases not matched to a gene: 12. Germline loops: CDR1 MGHRA, CDR2 YSYEKL. The CDR3 runs 17 residues. Here the CDR3 DNA reads TGCGCCAGCAGCCACAACCCTCCTAGCGGGAATCTCTACGAGCAGTACTTC. As protein: CASSHNPPSGNLYEQYF.

V gene TRBV15 combines with J gene TRBJ2-1, with D uncertain. Germline CDR1 reads LNHNV; CDR2 reads YYDKDF (reference sequence). The ends were cut back, 4 bases at V and 7 bases at J, with 14 bases in the middle. This CDR3 has 14 amino acids. CDR3 amino acids: CATSTGFTTNEQFF. For the CDR3, the DNA is TGTGCCACCAGCACGGGCTTTACTACGAATGAGCAGTTCTTC.